This record covers a single TCR beta chain. No antigen is known for it. The source of the sample is a study of response to subunit inactivated influenza vaccine. Study outcomes and limitations: Each seasonal influenza vaccination, the authors suggested, recruits few new T cells.

Trimming stripped 2 bases from V and 5 bases from J, with 10 bases between. CDR1 is SQVTM, CDR2 ANQGSEA, per germline. The CDR3 is made up of 12 amino acids. Via MiXCR, TCRdb re-called the RT-PCR reads, giving one row per CDR3 protein. There are more than 550,000 distinct CDR3 sequences in the sample; 12% occur only once, and 10% to 13% lies in the top ten. The chain links TRBV29-1 to TRBJ2-7; D remains unclear. This receptor was identified in a man between 45 and 60 years old who received an inactivated influenza vaccine. Material: PBMCs from blood, obtained on the day of vaccination. CDR3 amino acids: CSVELGRNEQYF. CDR3 DNA sequence: TGCAGCGTTGAATTGGGTCGAAACGAGCAGTACTTC.